This entry describes one T cell receptor (beta chain). Its antigen is unidentified. This sample was included in a study of CXCR3-negative and CXCR3-positive naive CD8 T cells. Broader study findings: In both naive subsets diversity was comparably high, whereas memory CD8+ cells showed much lower diversity.

With UMI labels, 5' RACE was used to prepare the TRB cDNA libraries. For each CDR3 protein, TCRdb gives one entry from its re-call of the 5' RACE reads, without DNA. Seen in this sample are about 130,000 distinct CDR3 sequences; the ten most common clones hold 0.29%. The germline gives CDR1 SGHAT, CDR2 FQNNGV. The CDR3 sequence is 15 residues long. This TCR derives from a human donor in good health. Some clones in this sample may be carry-over from other donors' samples. Sequencing used naive CXCR3- CD8+ T cells from blood. Stated subset: CD45RO-CCR7+CD27+CD95- naive CD8+ T cells lacking CXCR3 (TNR3-). The rearrangement uses TRBV11-2 and TRBJ2-7; absent DNA, TCRdb's TRBD1 call cannot be checked. The CDR3: CASSPPGQGTYEQYF. Combining the CDR3 with reference TRBV11-2 and TRBJ2-7 gives the whole variable domain EAGVAQSPRYKIIEKRQSVAFWCNPISGHATLYWYQQILGQGPKLLIQFQNNGVVDDSQLPKDRFSAERLKGVDSTLKIQPAKLEDSAVYLCASSPPGQGTYEQYFGPGTRLTVT.